This T cell receptor (beta chain) was sequenced for a study of beta chain features in type 1 diabetes. Study outcomes and limitations: Whether HLA type affects TCRB rearrangement stayed undetermined in the present work.

This clone has more than one count but fewer than ten. Its antigen is still unknown. As every portion of the isolated RNA was reverse transcribed, the sequencing read expressed TCRB transcripts. Here immunoSEQ multiplex PCR was the method, and the copy in TCRdb shows in-frame clones only, minus some. The table lists 250,000 to 350,000 clones, around 15% of them singletons. Trimming cost V 7 bases and J 3 bases, with 7 bases left between them. The CDR3 consists of 11 residues. From germline, CDR1 is SQVTM and CDR2 ANQGSEA. Specimen: central memory CD4+ T cells from blood. The chain joins TRBV29-1 to TRBJ2-1, with D hard to call. The receptor comes from a man in his thirties or forties in good health. The CDR3: CSGEVYNEQFF. The CDR3 DNA follows: TGCAGCGGCGAAGTCTACAATGAGCAGTTCTTC.